The clone carrying this T cell receptor beta chain was seen at least ten times. Its antigen is unidentified. The data are from a study of T cells in Graves' hyperthyroidism and ophthalmopathy. Points from the study as a whole: Before onset, ophthalmopathy was predicted by the model a median 6.5 months earlier. Among thyroid clonotypes expanded above 0.001, most also appeared in blood.

The source material, RNA transcripts, was used to amplify TCR beta CDR3 regions. RT-PCR in the first round (using the HTBI primer set) targeted the TCR CDR3. Via MiXCR, TCRdb re-called the multiplex PCR reads, giving one row per CDR3 protein. This sample has around 350,000 distinct CDR3 sequences, with over 12% found just once. Criteria for exclusion of patients were uncontrolled infection, other autoimmune disease, pregnancy or lactation. The CDR3 runs to 18 residues. In germline, CDR1 is MDHEN, CDR2 SYDVKM. Unmatched junction bases numbered 7, after V lost 4 bases and J lost 1 base. Sample: blood. The chain uses TRBV28 and TRBJ2-3, with 14 bases that match TRBD2. The sequence derives from a woman aged 60-75 years with Graves' ophthalmopathy. The chain's CDR3 is CASSSWTSGRRRTDTQYF. As DNA, the CDR3 is TGTGCCAGCAGTTCCTGGACTAGCGGGAGGAGACGCACAGATACGCAGTATTTT.